This paragraph reports one T cell receptor beta chain. These data originate in a study of shared clonotypes between healthy human individuals. Profiling relied on immunoSEQ multiplex PCR, and the TCRdb table lists in-frame clones only, not all of them. Of 1.5 million to 1.9 million clones listed, 95% to 99% are singletons. The donor cohort consisted entirely of Caucasian adults residing in Nashville, Tennessee. The germline gives CDR1 SGHRS, CDR2 YFSETQ. Between the trimmed V and J ends, which lost 2 bases and 1 base, there was a span of 10 bases. CDR3 length: 15 amino acids. The specimen sequenced was naive CD4+ T cells sorted from blood. Subset noted: CD45RA+ positively selected. The chain combines TRBV5-1 with TRBJ2-1; D is unresolved. This TCR derives from a man aged 30-40 years in good health. This CDR3 reads CASSFETPSYNEQFF. The CDR3 nucleotides read TGCGCCAGCAGCTTTGAAACCCCATCCTACAATGAGCAGTTCTTC. Drawing the rest from reference TRBV5-1 and TRBJ2-1, the complete variable domain is KAGVTQTPRYLIKTRGQQVTLSCSPISGHRSVSWYQQTPGQGLQFLFEYFSETQRNKGNFPGRFSGRQFSNSRSEMNVSTLELGDSALYLCASSFETPSYNEQFFGPGTRLTVL.